Listed here is a single TCR beta chain. The data are from a study of technical replicates of blood from several donors. Profiled with immunoSEQ multiplex PCR; TCRdb holds only in-frame clones, not every one. Here the sample spans more than 11,000 clones, approximately 81% being singletons. Germline V CDR1 and CDR2: SGHNT, YYREEE (reference sequence). The CDR3 runs 16 residues. J was trimmed by 0 bases and V by 1 base; bases with no gene match: 7. Sequencing used PBMCs. The chain is built from TRBV5-4 and TRBJ2-7; 7 bases match TRBD2. The TCR comes from a human donor in good health. Here the CDR3 DNA reads TGTGCCAGCAGCTTGATTGGGGGGGTCCGCTCCTACGAGCAGTACTTC. Translated, it gives CASSLIGGVRSYEQYF.